This TCR beta chain was found in a study of monozygotic twins with inflammatory bowel disease. General study results and limits: Clonotype overlap with others was lower in IBD patients than in healthy twins, a difference that was greatest with disease activity. Support was lacking for any single strong IBD-associated signal or clonotype.

UMIs were attached via template switching, each with a 6-nucleotide sample barcode. TCRdb reprocessed the 5' RACE reads and stores each CDR3 protein as one record, lacking DNA. This sample's table reports over 90,000 distinct CDR3 sequences. Germline CDR1 reads MNHNS; CDR2 reads SASEGT. The CDR3 runs to 15 residues. On this clonotype: The antigen is unknown.

This chain joins TRBV6-1 and TRBJ1-2; the D call from TCRdb, TRBD1, cannot be confirmed without DNA. Sequenced input: blood. This TCR was recovered from a human donor with ulcerative colitis or Crohn's disease, or a healthy co-twin of an affected twin (not recorded which). The CDR3 spells CASSPLGTANYGYTF.